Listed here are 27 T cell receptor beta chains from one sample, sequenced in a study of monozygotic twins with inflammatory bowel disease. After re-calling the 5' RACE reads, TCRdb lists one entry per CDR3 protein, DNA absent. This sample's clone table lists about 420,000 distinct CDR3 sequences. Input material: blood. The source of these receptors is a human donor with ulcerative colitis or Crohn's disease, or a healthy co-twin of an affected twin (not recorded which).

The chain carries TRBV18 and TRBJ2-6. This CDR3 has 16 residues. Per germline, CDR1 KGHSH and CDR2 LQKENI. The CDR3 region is CASSPRQLSGANVLTF.

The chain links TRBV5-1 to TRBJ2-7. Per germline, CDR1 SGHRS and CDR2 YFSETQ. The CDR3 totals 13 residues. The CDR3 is CASSWGQAYEQYF.

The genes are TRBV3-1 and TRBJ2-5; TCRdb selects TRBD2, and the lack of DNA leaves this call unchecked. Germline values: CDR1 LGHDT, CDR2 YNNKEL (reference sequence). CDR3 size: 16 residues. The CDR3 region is CASSQASSGGGKTQYF.

CDR3 protein: CASSPQGRVLGDTQYF. V is TRBV6-2 or TRBV6-3 and J is TRBJ2-3; the TCRdb D gene call, TRBD1, has no DNA to confirm it. Germline lookup yields CDR1 MNHEY and CDR2 SVGEGT. CDR3 size: 16 residues.

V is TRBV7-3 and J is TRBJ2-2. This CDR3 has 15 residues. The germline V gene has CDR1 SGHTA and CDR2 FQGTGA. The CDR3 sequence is CASSLGRANTGELFF.

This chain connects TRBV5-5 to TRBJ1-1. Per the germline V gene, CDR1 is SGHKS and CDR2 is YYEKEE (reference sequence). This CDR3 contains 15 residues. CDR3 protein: CASSLLQETNTEAFF.

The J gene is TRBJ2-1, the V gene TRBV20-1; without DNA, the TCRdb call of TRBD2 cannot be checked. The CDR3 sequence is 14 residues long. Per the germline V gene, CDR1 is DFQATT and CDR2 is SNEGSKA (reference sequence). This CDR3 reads CSALRLAVYNEQFF.

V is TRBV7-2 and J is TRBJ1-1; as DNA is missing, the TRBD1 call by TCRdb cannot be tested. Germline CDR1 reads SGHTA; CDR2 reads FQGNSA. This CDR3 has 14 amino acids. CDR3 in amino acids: CASSSRGRDTEAFF. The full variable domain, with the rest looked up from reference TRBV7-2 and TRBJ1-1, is GAGVSQSPSNKVTEKGKDVELRCDPISGHTALYWYRQSLGQGLEFLIYFQGNSAPDKSGLPSDRFSAERTGGSVSTLTIQRTQQEDSAVYLCASSSRGRDTEAFFGQGTRLTVV.

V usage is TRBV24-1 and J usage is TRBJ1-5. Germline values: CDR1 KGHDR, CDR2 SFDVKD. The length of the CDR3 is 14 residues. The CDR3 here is CATSGEGGNQPQHF.

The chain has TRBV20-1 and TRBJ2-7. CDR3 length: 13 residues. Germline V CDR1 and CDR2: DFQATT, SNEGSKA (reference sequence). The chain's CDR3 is CSARAGGSYEQYF.

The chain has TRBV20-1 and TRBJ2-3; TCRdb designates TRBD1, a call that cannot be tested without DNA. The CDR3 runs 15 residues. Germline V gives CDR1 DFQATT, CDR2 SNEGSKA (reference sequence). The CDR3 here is CSARDRLRGADTQYF.

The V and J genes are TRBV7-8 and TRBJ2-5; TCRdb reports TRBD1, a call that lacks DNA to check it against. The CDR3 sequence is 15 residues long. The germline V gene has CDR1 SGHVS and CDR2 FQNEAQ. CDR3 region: CASSLVLGAQETQYF.

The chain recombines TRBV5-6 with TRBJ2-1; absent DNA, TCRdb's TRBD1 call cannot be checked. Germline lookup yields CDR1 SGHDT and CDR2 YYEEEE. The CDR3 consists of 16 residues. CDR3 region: CASRAGQGILYNEQFF. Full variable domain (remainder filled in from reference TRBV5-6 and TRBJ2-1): DAGVTQSPTHLIKTRGQQVTLRCSPKSGHDTVSWYQQALGQGPQFIFQYYEEEERQRGNFPDRFSGHQFPNYSSELNVNALLLGDSALYLCASRAGQGILYNEQFFGPGTRLTVL.

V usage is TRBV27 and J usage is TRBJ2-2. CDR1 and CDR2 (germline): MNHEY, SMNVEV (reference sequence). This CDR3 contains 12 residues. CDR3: CASSTFTGELFF.

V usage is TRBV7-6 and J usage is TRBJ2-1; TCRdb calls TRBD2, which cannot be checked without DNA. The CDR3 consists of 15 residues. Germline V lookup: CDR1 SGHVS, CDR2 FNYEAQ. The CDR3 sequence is CASSLGWGGGNEQFF.

The CDR3 region is CASSLVPRNTEAFF. The J gene is TRBJ1-1, the V gene TRBV11-2. Germline CDR1 SGHAT, CDR2 FQNNGV. This CDR3 is built from 14 residues. Variable domain in full (rest from reference TRBV11-2 and TRBJ1-1): EAGVAQSPRYKIIEKRQSVAFWCNPISGHATLYWYQQILGQGPKLLIQFQNNGVVDDSQLPKDRFSAERLKGVDSTLKIQPAKLEDSAVYLCASSLVPRNTEAFFGQGTRLTVV.

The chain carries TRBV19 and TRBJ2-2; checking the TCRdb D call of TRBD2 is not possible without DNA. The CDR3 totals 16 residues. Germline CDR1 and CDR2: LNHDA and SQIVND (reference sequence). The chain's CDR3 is CASRVAGGLYAGELFF.

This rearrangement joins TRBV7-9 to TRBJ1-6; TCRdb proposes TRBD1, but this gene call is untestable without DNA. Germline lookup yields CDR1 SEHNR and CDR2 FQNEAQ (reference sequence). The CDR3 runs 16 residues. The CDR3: CASSAQTGSLGPPLHF.

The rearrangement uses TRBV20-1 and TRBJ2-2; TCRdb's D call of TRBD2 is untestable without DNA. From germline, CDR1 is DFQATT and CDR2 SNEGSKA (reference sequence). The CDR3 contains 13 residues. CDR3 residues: CSARVAGHGELFF.

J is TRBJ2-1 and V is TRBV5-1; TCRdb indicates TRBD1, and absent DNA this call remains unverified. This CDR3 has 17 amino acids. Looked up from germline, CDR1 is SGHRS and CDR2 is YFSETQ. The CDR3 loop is CASSLVGEAASPNEQFF.

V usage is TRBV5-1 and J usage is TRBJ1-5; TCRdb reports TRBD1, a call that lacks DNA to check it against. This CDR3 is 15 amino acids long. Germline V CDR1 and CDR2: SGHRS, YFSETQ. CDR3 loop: CASSPTGAYNQPQHF.

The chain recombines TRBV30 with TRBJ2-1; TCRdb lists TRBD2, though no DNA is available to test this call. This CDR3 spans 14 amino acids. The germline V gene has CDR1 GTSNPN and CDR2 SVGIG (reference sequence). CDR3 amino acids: CAWVSGVSYNEQFF.

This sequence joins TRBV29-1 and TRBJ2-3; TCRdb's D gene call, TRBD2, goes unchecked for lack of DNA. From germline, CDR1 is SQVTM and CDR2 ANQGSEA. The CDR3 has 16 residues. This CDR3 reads CSARPARLAATDTQYF.

CDR3 sequence: CSAWTRAEETQYF. The chain couples TRBV20-1 to TRBJ2-5. From germline, CDR1 is DFQATT and CDR2 SNEGSKA (reference sequence). CDR3 length: 13 residues.

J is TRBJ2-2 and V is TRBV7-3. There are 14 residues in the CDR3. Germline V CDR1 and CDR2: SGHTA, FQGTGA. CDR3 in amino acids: CASSLRPETGELFF. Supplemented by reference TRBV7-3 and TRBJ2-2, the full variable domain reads GAGVSQTPSNKVTEKGKYVELRCDPISGHTALYWYRQSLGQGPEFLIYFQGTGAADDSGLPNDRFFAVRPEGSVSTLKIQRTERGDSAVYLCASSLRPETGELFFGEGSRLTVL.

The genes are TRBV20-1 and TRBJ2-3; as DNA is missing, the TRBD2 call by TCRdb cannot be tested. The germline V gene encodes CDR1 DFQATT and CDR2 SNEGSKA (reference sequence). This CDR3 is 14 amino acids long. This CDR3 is CSARGLLGRDTQYF.

The CDR3 is CSARLRGLGQPQHF. V and J are TRBV20-1 and TRBJ1-5; TCRdb gives TRBD1 as the D gene, but with no DNA this cannot be confirmed. The CDR3 has 14 amino acids. Germline V gene data show CDR1 as DFQATT and CDR2 as SNEGSKA (reference sequence).